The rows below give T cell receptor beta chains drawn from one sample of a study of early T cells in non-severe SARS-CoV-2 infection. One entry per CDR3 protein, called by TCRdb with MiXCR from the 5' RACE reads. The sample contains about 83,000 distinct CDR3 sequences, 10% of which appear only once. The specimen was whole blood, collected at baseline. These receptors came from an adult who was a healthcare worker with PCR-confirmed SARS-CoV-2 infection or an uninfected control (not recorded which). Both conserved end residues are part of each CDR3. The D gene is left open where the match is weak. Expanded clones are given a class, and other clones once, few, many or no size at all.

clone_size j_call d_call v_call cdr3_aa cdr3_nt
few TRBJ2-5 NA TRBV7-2 CASSLDTTKRDF TGTGCCAGCAGCTTAGATACTACCAAAAGGGACTTC
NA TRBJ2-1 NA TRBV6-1 CASSEAGSRGEQFF TGTGCCAGCAGTGAAGCGGGGTCTCGGGGGGAGCAGTTCTTC
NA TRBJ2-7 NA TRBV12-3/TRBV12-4 CASSSPAETLDEQYF TGTGCCAGCAGTTCCCCCGCGGAGACCCTCGACGAGCAGTACTTC
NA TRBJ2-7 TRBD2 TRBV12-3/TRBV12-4 CASRRALAGHEQYF TGTGCCAGCAGGAGGGCACTAGCGGGACACGAGCAGTACTTC
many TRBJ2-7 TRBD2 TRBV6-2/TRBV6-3 CASSYSRLALPGEQYF TGTGCCAGCAGTTACTCTCGACTAGCTTTACCCGGGGAGCAGTACTTC
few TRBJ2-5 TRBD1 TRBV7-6 CASSFGDRGYETQYF TGTGCCAGCAGCTTCGGGGACAGGGGGTATGAGACCCAGTACTTC
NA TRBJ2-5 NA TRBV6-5 CASSDGGLETQYF TGTGCCAGCAGTGACGGAGGGTTAGAGACCCAGTACTTC
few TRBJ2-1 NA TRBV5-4 CASSLKGPNEQFF TGTGCCAGCAGCTTAAAAGGTCCCAATGAGCAGTTCTTC
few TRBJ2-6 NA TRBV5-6 CASSLVSPANVLTF TGTGCCAGCAGCTTGGTGAGTCCGGCCAACGTCCTGACTTTC
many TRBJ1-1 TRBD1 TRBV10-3 CAINSQGVDTEAFF TGTGCCATCAATTCACAGGGGGTAGACACTGAAGCTTTCTTT
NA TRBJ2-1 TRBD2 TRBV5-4 CASRKPGTSGTNEQFF TGTGCCAGCAGGAAACCCGGGACTAGCGGGACAAATGAGCAGTTCTTC
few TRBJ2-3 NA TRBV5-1 CASSLDDSGDTQYF TGCGCCAGCAGCTTGGACGACTCAGGGGATACGCAGTATTTT
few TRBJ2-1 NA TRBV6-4 CASSDSAGAGEQFF TGTGCCAGCAGTGACTCAGCCGGGGCTGGGGAGCAGTTCTTC
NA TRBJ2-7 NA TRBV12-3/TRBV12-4 CASSRGSDEQYF TGTGCCAGCAGTCGAGGGAGCGACGAGCAGTACTTC
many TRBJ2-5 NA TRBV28 CASNPPASRETQYF TGTGCCAGCAATCCTCCGGCTAGCCGGGAGACCCAGTACTTC
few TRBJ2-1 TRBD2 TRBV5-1 CASGWPGLAGDNSYNEQFF TGCGCCAGCGGTTGGCCGGGACTAGCGGGCGATAACTCCTACAATGAGCAGTTCTTC
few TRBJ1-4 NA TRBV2 CASSVGGEKLFF TGTGCCAGCAGTGTAGGAGGAGAAAAACTGTTTTTT
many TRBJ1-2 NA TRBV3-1 CASRDQGRDGYTF TGTGCCAGCAGAGACCAGGGGAGGGATGGCTACACCTTC
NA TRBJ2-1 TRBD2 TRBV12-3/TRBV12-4 CASSFNGAGSEQFF TGTGCCAGCAGTTTCAACGGAGCGGGGAGTGAGCAGTTCTTC
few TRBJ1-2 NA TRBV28 CAIRRDSLEGGYTF TGTGCCATCCGCCGGGACTCTCTGGAAGGTGGCTACACCTTC
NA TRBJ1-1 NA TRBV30 CAWTRIRILGMNTEAFF TGTGCCTGGACTAGAATAAGGATTCTCGGGATGAACACTGAAGCTTTCTTT
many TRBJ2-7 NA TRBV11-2 CASSLDVAYEQYF TGTGCCAGCAGCTTAGACGTAGCCTACGAGCAGTACTTC
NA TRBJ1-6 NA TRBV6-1 CASRDVRDSPLHF TGTGCCAGCAGGGATGTTAGAGATTCACCCCTCCACTTT
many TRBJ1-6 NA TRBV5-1 CASSLEGKSSYNSPLHF TGCGCCAGCAGCTTGGAAGGGAAGAGCTCCTATAATTCACCCCTCCACTTT
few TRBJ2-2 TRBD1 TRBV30 CAWTLGTVDTGELFF TGTGCCTGGACCCTCGGGACAGTGGACACCGGGGAGCTGTTTTTT
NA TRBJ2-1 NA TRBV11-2 CASSRGRGSPNYNEQFF TGTGCCAGCAGTCGAGGTCGCGGATCTCCCAACTACAATGAGCAGTTCTTC
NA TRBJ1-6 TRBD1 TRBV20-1 CSARTGGMAPLHF TGCAGTGCTCGGACAGGGGGTATGGCACCCCTCCACTTT
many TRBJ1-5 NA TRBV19 CASSAKGGNQPQHF TGTGCCAGTAGCGCGAAGGGAGGTAATCAGCCCCAGCATTTT